This TCR beta chain is from a study of OX40 agonist ivuxolimab in advanced cancers. Turning to the study itself: Three patients responded partially, comprising one with hepatocellular carcinoma and two with cutaneous melanoma.

This clone was detected once. Trimming cost V 5 bases and J 5 bases, with 19 bases left between them. Germline CDR1 is MNHNY and CDR2 is SVGAGI (reference sequence). The CDR3 loop spans 16 amino acids. TCRdb's copy holds only in-frame clones and misses some; the assay was immunoSEQ multiplex PCR. The repertoire holds 80,000 or so clones, with approximately 85% as singletons. The chain couples TRBV6-6 to TRBJ2-1; maybe TRBD2 (5 bases). The TCR comes from an adult with an advanced solid tumor such as melanoma, head and neck, liver or kidney cancer. The specimen comprised CD4+ or CD8+ T cells sorted from blood, sampled in a trial of the OX40 agonist ivuxolimab. The CDR3 sequence is CASSLNSGSLNNEQFF. The CDR3 DNA reads as TGTGCCAGCAGTCTGAACTCGGGATCCCTTAACAATGAGCAGTTCTTC.